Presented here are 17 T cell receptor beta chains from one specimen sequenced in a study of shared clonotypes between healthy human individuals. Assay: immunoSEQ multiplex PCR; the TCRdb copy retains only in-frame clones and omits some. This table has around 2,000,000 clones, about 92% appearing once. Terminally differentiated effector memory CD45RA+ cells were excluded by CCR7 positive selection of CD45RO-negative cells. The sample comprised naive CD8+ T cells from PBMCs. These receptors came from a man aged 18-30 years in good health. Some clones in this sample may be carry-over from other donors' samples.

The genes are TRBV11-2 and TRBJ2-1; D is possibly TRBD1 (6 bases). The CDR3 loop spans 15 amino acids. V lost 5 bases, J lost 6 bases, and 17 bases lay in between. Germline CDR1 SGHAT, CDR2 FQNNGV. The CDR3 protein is CASSTGQTEVNEQFF. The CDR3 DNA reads TGTGCCAGCAGCACCGGACAGACTGAAGTCAATGAGCAGTTCTTC.

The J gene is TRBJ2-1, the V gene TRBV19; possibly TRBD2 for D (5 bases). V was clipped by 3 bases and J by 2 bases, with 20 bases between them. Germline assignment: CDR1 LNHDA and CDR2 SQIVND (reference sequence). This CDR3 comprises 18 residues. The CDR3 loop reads CASSIESFLASPYNEQFF. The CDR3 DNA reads TGTGCCAGTAGTATTGAGTCATTTTTAGCGTCCCCCTACAATGAGCAGTTCTTC.

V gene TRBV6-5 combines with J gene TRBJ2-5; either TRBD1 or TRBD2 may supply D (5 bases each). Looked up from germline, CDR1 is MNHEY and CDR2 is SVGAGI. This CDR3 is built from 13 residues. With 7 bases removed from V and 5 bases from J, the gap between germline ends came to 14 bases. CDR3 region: CASTKGRRETQYF. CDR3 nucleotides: TGTGCCAGCACCAAGGGACGGAGGGAGACCCAGTACTTC.

This CDR3 is CASRAGQGMLNTEAFF. Written as DNA, the CDR3 is TGCGCCAGCCGGGCGGGACAGGGGATGTTGAACACTGAAGCTTTCTTT. J is TRBJ1-1 and V is TRBV10-2; TRBD1 agrees at 10 bases. Germline V CDR1 and CDR2: WSHSY, SAAADI. V shed 8 bases, J shed 0 bases, and the junction held 9 bases outside the gene matches. The CDR3 extends over 16 amino acids.

The CDR3 sequence: CASSTGQGINEQFF. The CDR3 nucleotides are TGTGCCAGCAGTACGGGACAGGGGATTAATGAGCAGTTCTTC. The chain couples TRBV6-5 to TRBJ2-1; 10 bases are shared with TRBD1. Germline V CDR1 and CDR2: MNHEY, SVGAGI. Unmatched junction bases numbered 5, after V lost 5 bases and J lost 7 bases. The CDR3 runs to 14 residues.

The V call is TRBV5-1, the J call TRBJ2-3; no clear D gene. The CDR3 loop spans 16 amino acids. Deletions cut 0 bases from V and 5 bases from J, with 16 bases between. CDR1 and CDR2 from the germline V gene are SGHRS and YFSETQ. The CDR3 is CASSLDSPRSVDTQYF. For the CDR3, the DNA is TGCGCCAGCAGCTTGGATAGCCCTCGTTCCGTAGATACGCAGTATTTT.

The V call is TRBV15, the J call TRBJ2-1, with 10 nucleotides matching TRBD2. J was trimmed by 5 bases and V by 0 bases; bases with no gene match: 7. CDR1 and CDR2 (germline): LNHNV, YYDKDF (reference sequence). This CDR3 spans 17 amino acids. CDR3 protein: CATSRDRRTSGHNEQFF. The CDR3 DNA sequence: TGTGCCACCAGCAGAGATCGCAGGACTAGCGGTCACAATGAGCAGTTCTTC.

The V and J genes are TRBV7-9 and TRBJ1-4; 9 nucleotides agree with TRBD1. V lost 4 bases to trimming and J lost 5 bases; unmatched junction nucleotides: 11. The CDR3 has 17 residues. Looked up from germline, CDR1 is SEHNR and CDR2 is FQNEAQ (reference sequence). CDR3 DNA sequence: TGTGCCAGCAGCTCCAGTCCCGGGACAGGGTTGAATGAAAAACTGTTTTTT. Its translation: CASSSSPGTGLNEKLFF.

DNA for the CDR3: TGCGCCAGCAGCTTGTGGCTAGCGGACTCCTACGAGCAGTACTTC. Encoded protein: CASSLWLADSYEQYF. The V and J genes are TRBV5-1 and TRBJ2-7; 7 positions agree with TRBD2. The V and J ends lost 1 base and 0 bases, in that order; junction bases with no gene match: 4. Per germline, CDR1 SGHRS and CDR2 YFSETQ. There are 15 residues in the CDR3. Combining the CDR3 with reference TRBV5-1 and TRBJ2-7 gives the whole variable domain KAGVTQTPRYLIKTRGQQVTLSCSPISGHRSVSWYQQTPGQGLQFLFEYFSETQRNKGNFPGRFSGRQFSNSRSEMNVSTLELGDSALYLCASSLWLADSYEQYFGPGTRLTVT.

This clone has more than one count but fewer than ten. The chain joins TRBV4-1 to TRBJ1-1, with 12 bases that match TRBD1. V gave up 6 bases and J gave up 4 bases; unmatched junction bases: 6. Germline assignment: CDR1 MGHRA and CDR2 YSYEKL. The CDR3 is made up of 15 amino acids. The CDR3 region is CASSLPGQGATEAFF. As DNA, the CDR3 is TGCGCCAGCAGTCTTCCGGGACAGGGGGCCACTGAAGCTTTCTTT.

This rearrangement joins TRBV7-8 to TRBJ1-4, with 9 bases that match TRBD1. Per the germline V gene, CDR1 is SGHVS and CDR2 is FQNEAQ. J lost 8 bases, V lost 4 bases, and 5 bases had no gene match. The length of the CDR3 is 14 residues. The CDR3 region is CASSWGQGGEKLFF. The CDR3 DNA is TGTGCCAGCAGCTGGGGACAGGGCGGGGAAAAACTGTTTTTT.

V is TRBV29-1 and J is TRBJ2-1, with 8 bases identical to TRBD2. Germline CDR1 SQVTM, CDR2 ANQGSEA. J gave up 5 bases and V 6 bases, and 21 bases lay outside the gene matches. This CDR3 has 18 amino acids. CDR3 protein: CSVGRGLFGGRFDNEQFF. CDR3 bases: TGCAGCGTAGGAAGGGGCCTGTTTGGCGGGAGGTTTGACAATGAGCAGTTCTTC.

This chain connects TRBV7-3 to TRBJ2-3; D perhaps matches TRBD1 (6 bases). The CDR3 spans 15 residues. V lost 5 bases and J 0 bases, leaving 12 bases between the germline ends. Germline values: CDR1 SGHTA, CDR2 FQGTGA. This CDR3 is CASSLGGTSTDTQYF. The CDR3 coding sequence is TGTGCCAGCAGCCTAGGGGGAACCAGCACAGATACGCAGTATTTT.

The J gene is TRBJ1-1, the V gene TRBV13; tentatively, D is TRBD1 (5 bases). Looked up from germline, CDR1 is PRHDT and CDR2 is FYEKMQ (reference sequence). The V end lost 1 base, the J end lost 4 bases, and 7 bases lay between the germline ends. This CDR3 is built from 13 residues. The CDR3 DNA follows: TGTGCCAGCAGCTTAGCAACAGGCACTGAAGCTTTCTTT. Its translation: CASSLATGTEAFF.

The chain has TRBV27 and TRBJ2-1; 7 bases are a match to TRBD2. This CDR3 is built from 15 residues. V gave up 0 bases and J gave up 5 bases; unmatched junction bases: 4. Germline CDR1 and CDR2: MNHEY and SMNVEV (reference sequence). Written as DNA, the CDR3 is TGTGCCAGCAGTTTATCACGCGGGAGAGACAATGAGCAGTTCTTC. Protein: CASSLSRGRDNEQFF.

The CDR3 DNA follows: TGTGCCAGCAGCCCGGGGACAGTCCAACAAGAGACCCAGTACTTC. It is translated as CASSPGTVQQETQYF. The chain employs TRBV5-4 and TRBJ2-5; 7 positions agree with TRBD1. This CDR3 spans 15 amino acids. Germline V gene data show CDR1 as SGHNT and CDR2 as YYREEE (reference sequence). J lost 2 bases, V lost 4 bases, and 8 bases had no gene match.

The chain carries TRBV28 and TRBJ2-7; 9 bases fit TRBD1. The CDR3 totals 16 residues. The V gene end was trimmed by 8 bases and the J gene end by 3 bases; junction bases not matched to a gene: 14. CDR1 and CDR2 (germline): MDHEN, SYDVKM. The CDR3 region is CASSLSPGQGDYEQYF. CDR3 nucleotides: TGTGCCAGCTCTCTTAGTCCGGGACAGGGTGACTACGAGCAGTACTTC.